A selection of T cell receptor beta chains follows, all from one sample in a study of blood T cell repertoires in COVID-19. TCRdb keeps only in-frame clones here, not all; method: immunoSEQ multiplex PCR. There are 120,000 to 150,000 clones in the sample; approximately 90% occur only once, and more than 2.5% lies in the top ten. Sequencing was performed on peripheral blood. These receptors were collected from a human donor with COVID-19, enrolled during active disease. The donor label of this sample is uncertain. Both conserved end residues are part of each CDR3. The order of the fields is clone size, D gene, V gene, J gene, CDR3 DNA, CDR3 protein. A D gene is named only where the DNA matches it firmly. The size field is filled for only some rows; it gives once, few, many or a size class.

clone size: NA
D gene: NA
V gene: TRBV6-5
J gene: TRBJ1-5
CDR3 DNA: TGTGCCAGCAATCAGCGGGCTTGGCTCCAGCCCCAGCATTTT
CDR3 protein: CASNQRAWLQPQHF

clone size: NA
D gene: NA
V gene: TRBV2
J gene: TRBJ1-1
CDR3 DNA: TGTGCCAGCAAGAGCGCGCTGAGTACTGAAGCTTTCTTT
CDR3 protein: CASKSALSTEAFF

clone size: NA
D gene: NA
V gene: TRBV11-2
J gene: TRBJ1-1
CDR3 DNA: TGTGCCAGCAGCTTCAGCCCAGGGGAGAACACTGAAGCTTTCTTT
CDR3 protein: CASSFSPGENTEAFF

clone size: NA
D gene: NA
V gene: TRBV6-2/TRBV6-3
J gene: TRBJ1-3
CDR3 DNA: TGTGCCAGCAGCCTGGGGCCCCCCTCTGGAAACACCATATATTTT
CDR3 protein: CASSLGPPSGNTIYF

clone size: NA
D gene: NA
V gene: TRBV13
J gene: TRBJ1-2
CDR3 DNA: TGTGCCAGCAGCTTAGTCGCCGAGACAGGTCATTCAGGGTCCAACTATGGCTACACCTTC
CDR3 protein: CASSLVAETGHSGSNYGYTF

clone size: few
D gene: NA
V gene: TRBV5-6
J gene: TRBJ1-5
CDR3 DNA: TGTGCCAGCAGGTTCAGGGATCAGCCCCAGCATTTT
CDR3 protein: CASRFRDQPQHF

clone size: NA
D gene: NA
V gene: TRBV6-5
J gene: TRBJ1-1
CDR3 DNA: TGTGCCAGCAGTTACGATGCAGGCACTGAAGCTTTCTTT
CDR3 protein: CASSYDAGTEAFF

clone size: NA
D gene: NA
V gene: TRBV10-3
J gene: TRBJ1-6
CDR3 DNA: TGTGCCATCAGTGAGTCGAACCAGCCGGGGAATTCACCCCTCCACTTT
CDR3 protein: CAISESNQPGNSPLHF

clone size: NA
D gene: NA
V gene: TRBV19
J gene: TRBJ2-3
CDR3 DNA: TGTGCCAGTAGGAGTGAGCGGGTGGATACGCAGTATTTT
CDR3 protein: CASRSERVDTQYF

clone size: NA
D gene: NA
V gene: TRBV27
J gene: TRBJ2-7
CDR3 DNA: TGTGCCAGCACCCTGTCAGTGGGGGGCTACGAGCAGTACTTC
CDR3 protein: CASTLSVGGYEQYF

clone size: NA
D gene: TRBD1
V gene: TRBV19
J gene: TRBJ1-5
CDR3 DNA: TGTGCCAGCAACTCCCCGGGACAGGGGTTGTGGAATCAGCCCCAGCATTTT
CDR3 protein: CASNSPGQGLWNQPQHF

clone size: NA
D gene: TRBD1
V gene: TRBV2
J gene: TRBJ1-2
CDR3 DNA: TGTGCCAGCAGCCTGGACAGGGGGAGCTCGTTGTATGGCTACACCTTC
CDR3 protein: CASSLDRGSSLYGYTF

clone size: NA
D gene: NA
V gene: TRBV19
J gene: TRBJ1-4
CDR3 DNA: TGTGCCAGTAGTATCCTCCAGGGCTCCGAAAAACTGTTTTTT
CDR3 protein: CASSILQGSEKLFF

clone size: NA
D gene: NA
V gene: TRBV11-2
J gene: TRBJ2-5
CDR3 DNA: TGTGCCAGCAGCAACCGGGTAGCGATCCGAGAGACCCAGTACTTC
CDR3 protein: CASSNRVAIRETQYF

clone size: NA
D gene: TRBD1
V gene: TRBV25-1
J gene: TRBJ2-1
CDR3 DNA: TGTGCCAGCAGTGAGGACAGGGGATACAATGAGCAGTTCTTC
CDR3 protein: CASSEDRGYNEQFF

clone size: NA
D gene: TRBD1
V gene: TRBV18
J gene: TRBJ1-2
CDR3 DNA: TGTGCCAGCTCACCCCTACAGGGGAGAGCTAACTATGGCTACACCTTC
CDR3 protein: CASSPLQGRANYGYTF

clone size: NA
D gene: NA
V gene: TRBV14
J gene: TRBJ2-2
CDR3 DNA: TGTGCCAGCAGCCTACAGAACACCGGGGAGCTGTTTTTT
CDR3 protein: CASSLQNTGELFF

clone size: NA
D gene: NA
V gene: TRBV7-9
J gene: TRBJ2-3
CDR3 DNA: TGTGCCAGCAGCATAACAACAGATACGCAGTATTTT
CDR3 protein: CASSITTDTQYF

clone size: NA
D gene: NA
V gene: TRBV14
J gene: TRBJ2-3
CDR3 DNA: TGTGCCAGCAGCCAAGATCTCGCAGATACGCAGTATTTT
CDR3 protein: CASSQDLADTQYF

clone size: NA
D gene: TRBD2
V gene: TRBV29-1
J gene: TRBJ2-3
CDR3 DNA: TGCAGCGTGACCCTCCGGCGGGGGGGAACAGATACGCAGTATTTT
CDR3 protein: CSVTLRRGGTDTQYF

clone size: NA
D gene: NA
V gene: TRBV5-5
J gene: TRBJ1-2
CDR3 DNA: TGTGCCAGCAGCTTGGCTGACTATGGCTACACCTTC
CDR3 protein: CASSLADYGYTF

clone size: NA
D gene: NA
V gene: TRBV19
J gene: TRBJ1-1
CDR3 DNA: TGTGCCAGTAGGCTTACAGGGATGGACACTGAAGCTTTCTTT
CDR3 protein: CASRLTGMDTEAFF

clone size: NA
D gene: TRBD1
V gene: TRBV5-4
J gene: TRBJ1-4
CDR3 DNA: TGTGCCAGCAGCTGGGACAGCAATGAAAAACTGTTTTTT
CDR3 protein: CASSWDSNEKLFF

clone size: NA
D gene: TRBD1
V gene: TRBV4-1
J gene: TRBJ1-6
CDR3 DNA: TGCGCCAGCAGCCATGGAGACAGGGGGAATTCACCCCTCCACTTT
CDR3 protein: CASSHGDRGNSPLHF

clone size: NA
D gene: NA
V gene: TRBV18
J gene: TRBJ2-7
CDR3 DNA: TGTGCCAGCTCACCGCAACCGGACAGTATCTACGAGCAGTACTTC
CDR3 protein: CASSPQPDSIYEQYF

clone size: NA
D gene: NA
V gene: TRBV24-1
J gene: TRBJ2-7
CDR3 DNA: TGTGCCGTGGCGGATTCCTACGAGCAGTACTTC
CDR3 protein: CAVADSYEQYF

clone size: NA
D gene: NA
V gene: TRBV7-3
J gene: TRBJ2-1
CDR3 DNA: TGTGCCAGCAGCCCGGGGAACAATGAGCAGTTCTTC
CDR3 protein: CASSPGNNEQFF

clone size: NA
D gene: TRBD1
V gene: TRBV28
J gene: TRBJ1-5
CDR3 DNA: TGTGCCAGCAGTCCCCTCGACAGGGGTGGGCAGCCCCAGCATTTT
CDR3 protein: CASSPLDRGGQPQHF

clone size: NA
D gene: TRBD1
V gene: TRBV6-6
J gene: TRBJ2-1
CDR3 DNA: TGTGCCAGCAGTTACTCCCGAGGACAGGGTGGGAATGAGCAGTTCTTC
CDR3 protein: CASSYSRGQGGNEQFF

clone size: NA
D gene: NA
V gene: TRBV9
J gene: TRBJ2-5
CDR3 DNA: TGTGCCAGCAGCTGGGGCACCCAAGAGACCCAGTACTTC
CDR3 protein: CASSWGTQETQYF

clone size: NA
D gene: NA
V gene: TRBV4-1
J gene: TRBJ1-6
CDR3 DNA: TGCGCCAGCAGCCAAGAGTTACAGGAGTATTCACCCCTCCACTTT
CDR3 protein: CASSQELQEYSPLHF

clone size: NA
D gene: NA
V gene: TRBV18
J gene: TRBJ1-1
CDR3 DNA: TGTGCCAGCTCACCACCGTTTAGGAACACTGAAGCTTTCTTT
CDR3 protein: CASSPPFRNTEAFF

clone size: NA
D gene: TRBD1
V gene: TRBV27
J gene: TRBJ2-6
CDR3 DNA: TGTGCCAGCAGTTACCGCCGGGACAGCTCTGGGGCCAACGTCCTGACTTTC
CDR3 protein: CASSYRRDSSGANVLTF

clone size: NA
D gene: TRBD1
V gene: TRBV18
J gene: TRBJ1-2
CDR3 DNA: TGTGCCAGCTCATCCAGCCGGACAGGGAATGACTATGGCTACACCTTC
CDR3 protein: CASSSSRTGNDYGYTF

clone size: NA
D gene: NA
V gene: TRBV5-1
J gene: TRBJ1-1
CDR3 DNA: TGCGCCAGCAGCCCGGGACATGAGGGCACTGAAGCTTTCTTT
CDR3 protein: CASSPGHEGTEAFF

clone size: NA
D gene: NA
V gene: TRBV11-3
J gene: TRBJ2-3
CDR3 DNA: TGTGCCAGCAGCTCCCGGGACTCGCTAGGAGTCAGGGATACGCAGTATTTT
CDR3 protein: CASSSRDSLGVRDTQYF

clone size: NA
D gene: TRBD2
V gene: TRBV5-4
J gene: TRBJ2-3
CDR3 DNA: TGTGCCAGCAGCCTAGCGGGGGACTCTAGCACAGATACGCAGTATTTT
CDR3 protein: CASSLAGDSSTDTQYF

clone size: NA
D gene: NA
V gene: TRBV5-1
J gene: TRBJ1-6
CDR3 DNA: TGCGCCAGCAGCTTGATCGCAGGCCCCAGACCCCTCCACTTT
CDR3 protein: CASSLIAGPRPLHF

clone size: NA
D gene: TRBD1
V gene: TRBV5-1
J gene: TRBJ2-1
CDR3 DNA: TGCGCCAGCCTCGCCGGGACAGGGAATTTGAATGAGCAGTTCTTC
CDR3 protein: CASLAGTGNLNEQFF

clone size: NA
D gene: NA
V gene: TRBV5-1
J gene: TRBJ2-5
CDR3 DNA: TGCGCCAGCAGCTTGGGGGGGCTCGGGACCCAGTACTTC
CDR3 protein: CASSLGGLGTQYF

clone size: NA
D gene: NA
V gene: TRBV28
J gene: TRBJ2-7
CDR3 DNA: TGTGCCAGCAGTTTTATCAGGGACTACGAGCAGTACTTC
CDR3 protein: CASSFIRDYEQYF